The present entry profiles one T cell receptor beta chain with its context. The sample originates from a study of blood T cell repertoires in COVID-19. Study-wide context: Whether acute or convalescent, the COVID-19 samples came from the United States, Italy and Spain. PBMCs, B-cell-depleted T cells, or T cells were the source of the cDNA or gDNA that made up the material.

Categorization into cohorts depended on clinical history that participants reported. The V and J ends lost 6 bases and 8 bases, in that order; junction bases with no gene match: 8. The CDR3 spans 13 residues. Only in-frame clones appear in the TCRdb table, and some are missing; sequencing was by immunoSEQ multiplex PCR. The profile shows roughly 230,000 clones, approximately 84% of them singletons. This TCR was sampled from a woman between 45 and 60 years old who had been exposed to COVID-19. The sample consisted of PBMCs or T cells enriched from blood (not recorded which). The J gene is TRBJ1-2, the V gene TRBV12-3 or TRBV12-4, with 8 positions matching TRBD1. The CDR3 DNA reads TGTGCCAGCAGCCCGGACAGGGATGACGGCTACACCTTC. It codes for CASSPDRDDGYTF.